The rows below give T cell receptor beta chains drawn from one sample of a study of vaccination and CD4 T cells after COVID-19. TCRdb used MiXCR to reprocess the PCR reads, holding one entry per CDR3 protein. The data show 15,000 to 20,000 distinct CDR3 sequences, with 45% seen just once and around a fifth held by the top ten. These receptors have no identified antigens. The sample was CD4+ T cells from blood, cultured in vitro, taken before SARS-CoV-2 vaccination. The receptors were sampled from a human donor who received a COVID-19 vaccine. The CDR3 runs from the conserved cysteine through the conserved F or W. Each record gives: V gene, clone size, D gene, J gene, CDR3 DNA, CDR3 protein. A D gene is named only where the DNA matches it firmly. Expanded clones get a size class; other rows say once, few or many, or leave the size out.

V gene: TRBV2; clone size: NA; D gene: NA; J gene: TRBJ2-5; CDR3 DNA: TGTGCCAGCAGTGAAGCGAACGGGGTCGGGGGTGAGACCCAGTACTTC; CDR3 protein: CASSEANGVGGETQYF
V gene: TRBV9; clone size: NA; D gene: NA; J gene: TRBJ1-2; CDR3 DNA: NA; CDR3 protein: CASSVDFGRGITF
V gene: TRBV10-3; clone size: few; D gene: NA; J gene: TRBJ1-2; CDR3 DNA: TGTGCCATCAGGAACTATGGCTACACCTTC; CDR3 protein: CAIRNYGYTF
V gene: TRBV11-2; clone size: few; D gene: TRBD1; J gene: TRBJ1-2; CDR3 DNA: TGTGCCAGCAGCAGCGACAGGGGAAGCAACGGCTACACCTTC; CDR3 protein: CASSSDRGSNGYTF
V gene: TRBV19; clone size: NA; D gene: TRBD2; J gene: TRBJ2-3; CDR3 DNA: TGTGCCAGTAGTACTCCATTCGGGGGGGAGGTAGCTAGCACAGATACGCAGTATTTT; CDR3 protein: CASSTPFGGEVASTDTQYF
V gene: TRBV19; clone size: NA; D gene: TRBD1; J gene: TRBJ2-7; CDR3 DNA: TGTGCCAGTAGTACCGCAGGGGGCGAGGACGAGCAGTACTTC; CDR3 protein: CASSTAGGEDEQYF
V gene: TRBV12-3/TRBV12-4; clone size: NA; D gene: TRBD1; J gene: TRBJ2-5; CDR3 DNA: TGTGCCAGCAGGGCTCTCGGGACAGGGGGCTGGACCCAGTACTTC; CDR3 protein: CASRALGTGGWTQYF
V gene: TRBV20-1; clone size: NA; D gene: NA; J gene: TRBJ2-7; CDR3 DNA: TGCAGTGCTCAGGACTTCTACGAGCAGTACTTC; CDR3 protein: CSAQDFYEQYF
V gene: TRBV20-1; clone size: few; D gene: NA; J gene: TRBJ1-3; CDR3 DNA: TGCAGTGCTAGCGGGATCTGGGGTAACACCATATATTTT; CDR3 protein: CSASGIWGNTIYF
V gene: TRBV5-1; clone size: NA; D gene: NA; J gene: TRBJ1-1; CDR3 DNA: TGCGCCAGCAGCTTGGAGGTTATGAACACTGAAGCTTTCTTT; CDR3 protein: CASSLEVMNTEAFF
V gene: TRBV2; clone size: medium-sized; D gene: NA; J gene: TRBJ2-7; CDR3 DNA: TGTGCCAGCAAAGGGTTGGGGAACTCCTACGAGCAGTACTTC; CDR3 protein: CASKGLGNSYEQYF
V gene: TRBV7-2; clone size: NA; D gene: NA; J gene: TRBJ2-7; CDR3 DNA: TGTGCCAGCAGCTGGGGAACGCGCTACGAGCAGTACTTC; CDR3 protein: CASSWGTRYEQYF
V gene: TRBV20-1; clone size: few; D gene: NA; J gene: TRBJ1-6; CDR3 DNA: TGCAGTGCTTACAGCCAAGTGAATTCACCCCTCCACTTT; CDR3 protein: CSAYSQVNSPLHF
V gene: TRBV7-6; clone size: NA; D gene: NA; J gene: TRBJ2-1; CDR3 DNA: TGTGCCAGCAGCTTAACAGGCCCGGAGGGGGGATACAATGAGCAGTTCTTC; CDR3 protein: CASSLTGPEGGYNEQFF
V gene: TRBV2; clone size: NA; D gene: TRBD1; J gene: TRBJ1-5; CDR3 DNA: TGTGCCAGCAGTTCGGACAGGGGTGATCAGCCCCAGCATTTT; CDR3 protein: CASSSDRGDQPQHF
V gene: TRBV25-1; clone size: few; D gene: NA; J gene: TRBJ1-1; CDR3 DNA: TGTGCCAGCAGAAAGACAGGAGCGAACACTGAAGCTTTCTTT; CDR3 protein: CASRKTGANTEAFF
V gene: TRBV5-5; clone size: few; D gene: TRBD1; J gene: TRBJ1-2; CDR3 DNA: TGTGCCAGCAGCTTGAGGCAACAGGGGATCGTATATGGCTACACCTTC; CDR3 protein: CASSLRQQGIVYGYTF
V gene: TRBV20-1; clone size: NA; D gene: TRBD2; J gene: TRBJ2-3; CDR3 DNA: TGCAGTGCTATGGGTAGCGGGGGGTTCACAGATACGCAGTATTTT; CDR3 protein: CSAMGSGGFTDTQYF
V gene: TRBV24-1; clone size: NA; D gene: TRBD2; J gene: TRBJ2-3; CDR3 DNA: TGTGCCACCAGTGAACCTAGCGGGGACCGCACAGATACGCAGTATTTT; CDR3 protein: CATSEPSGDRTDTQYF
V gene: TRBV2; clone size: NA; D gene: TRBD2; J gene: TRBJ2-5; CDR3 DNA: TGTGCCAGCAGTGATGGATTAGCGGGGGGTAGTGTCCTAGGGGGGGAGACCCAGTACTTC; CDR3 protein: CASSDGLAGGSVLGGETQYF
V gene: TRBV19; clone size: NA; D gene: NA; J gene: TRBJ1-5; CDR3 DNA: TGTGCCAGTGGTATAGATCATGAGCCTCGAGGTCGATTTAGCAATCAGCCCCAGCATTTT; CDR3 protein: CASGIDHEPRGRFSNQPQHF
V gene: TRBV5-4; clone size: NA; D gene: TRBD2; J gene: TRBJ2-7; CDR3 DNA: TGTGCCAGCAGCTTCGGCGGGGGGCCCTACGAGCAGTACTTC; CDR3 protein: CASSFGGGPYEQYF
V gene: TRBV19; clone size: NA; D gene: NA; J gene: TRBJ2-3; CDR3 DNA: TGTGCCAGTAGTCTTAACAGGGGCACAGATACGCAGTATTTT; CDR3 protein: CASSLNRGTDTQYF
V gene: TRBV24-1; clone size: NA; D gene: NA; J gene: TRBJ2-3; CDR3 DNA: TGTGCCACCAGTTTTTCATCGGGCCAGACGGATACGCAGTATTTT; CDR3 protein: CATSFSSGQTDTQYF
V gene: TRBV10-3; clone size: NA; D gene: TRBD2; J gene: TRBJ2-7; CDR3 DNA: TGTGCCATCAGTGAGCCTAGCGGGGGCCACTACGAGCAGTACTTC; CDR3 protein: CAISEPSGGHYEQYF
V gene: TRBV27; clone size: NA; D gene: NA; J gene: TRBJ2-7; CDR3 DNA: TGTGCCAGCAGTTCACCGCTTATAGGGACTTCTGGCTACGAGCAGTACTTC; CDR3 protein: CASSSPLIGTSGYEQYF
V gene: TRBV12-5; clone size: NA; D gene: NA; J gene: TRBJ2-5; CDR3 DNA: TGTGCTAGTGGTGCCTCTGGGACGCCTCTAGAGACCCAGTACTTC; CDR3 protein: CASGASGTPLETQYF
V gene: TRBV15; clone size: few; D gene: NA; J gene: TRBJ1-2; CDR3 DNA: TGTGCCACCAGCAGAGTTCATACTAACTATGGCTACACCTTC; CDR3 protein: CATSRVHTNYGYTF
V gene: TRBV11-2; clone size: NA; D gene: TRBD1; J gene: TRBJ1-6; CDR3 DNA: TGTGCCAACCCCCAGGGGGGACCCTATAATTCACCCCTCCACTTT; CDR3 protein: CANPQGGPYNSPLHF
V gene: TRBV20-1; clone size: NA; D gene: NA; J gene: TRBJ1-6; CDR3 DNA: TGCAGTGCTAGGAAGGGGATATCCTATAATTCACCCCTCCACTTT; CDR3 protein: CSARKGISYNSPLHF
V gene: TRBV6-2/TRBV6-3; clone size: NA; D gene: TRBD1; J gene: TRBJ1-5; CDR3 DNA: TGTGCCAGCAGCCCCTCCGTGACAGGGGGCCGCAATCAGCCCCAGCATTTT; CDR3 protein: CASSPSVTGGRNQPQHF
V gene: TRBV14; clone size: few; D gene: TRBD1; J gene: TRBJ2-3; CDR3 DNA: TGTGCCAGCAGCCCGTATCAGGGGGAGACAGATACGCAGTATTTT; CDR3 protein: CASSPYQGETDTQYF
V gene: TRBV20-1; clone size: once; D gene: NA; J gene: TRBJ2-7; CDR3 DNA: TGCAGTGCTAGAGTGGACATCTACGAGCAGTACTTC; CDR3 protein: CSARVDIYEQYF
V gene: TRBV27; clone size: NA; D gene: NA; J gene: TRBJ1-5; CDR3 DNA: TGTGCCAGCAGTTCCCGACAGAGAAAATCGGATCAGCCCCAGCATTTT; CDR3 protein: CASSSRQRKSDQPQHF
V gene: TRBV5-4; clone size: NA; D gene: TRBD2; J gene: TRBJ2-4; CDR3 DNA: TGTGCCAGCAGCTTGGCCGGGGGGGGCAAAAACATTCAGTACTTC; CDR3 protein: CASSLAGGGKNIQYF
V gene: TRBV19; clone size: few; D gene: NA; J gene: TRBJ1-2; CDR3 DNA: TGTGCCAGTAGAGGGGGGAAACAGGGTTTCAGCTATGGCTACACCTTC; CDR3 protein: CASRGGKQGFSYGYTF
V gene: TRBV20-1; clone size: NA; D gene: NA; J gene: TRBJ1-2; CDR3 DNA: TGCAGTGCTAGAGATAAGGCAAGTGGCTACACCTTC; CDR3 protein: CSARDKASGYTF